This T cell receptor beta chain derives from a study of long-term antiretroviral therapy in people with HIV. V lost 3 bases and J lost 5; bases outside the gene matches: 9. CDR3 length equals 17 residues. Per germline, CDR1 MGHRA and CDR2 YSYEKL. Survey-level immunoSEQ v3.0 assays were run. Profiled with immunoSEQ multiplex PCR; TCRdb holds only in-frame clones, not every one. The repertoire holds fewer than 35,000 clones, with roughly 80% as singletons. Per donor, a minimum of one pre-ART and a minimum of two post-ART PBMC samples were available. In the United States, treatment was given to all participants with HIV.

The receptor was isolated from a man aged 50 or older with HIV. Sequencing used unsorted PBMCs, obtained 2.9 years after starting antiretroviral therapy. V and J are TRBV4-1 and TRBJ2-1; 11 bases fit TRBD2. The CDR3 DNA reads as TGCGCCAGCAGCCAGGTACTAGCGGGGGCCGGGGACAATGAGCAGTTCTTC. As protein: CASSQVLAGAGDNEQFF.